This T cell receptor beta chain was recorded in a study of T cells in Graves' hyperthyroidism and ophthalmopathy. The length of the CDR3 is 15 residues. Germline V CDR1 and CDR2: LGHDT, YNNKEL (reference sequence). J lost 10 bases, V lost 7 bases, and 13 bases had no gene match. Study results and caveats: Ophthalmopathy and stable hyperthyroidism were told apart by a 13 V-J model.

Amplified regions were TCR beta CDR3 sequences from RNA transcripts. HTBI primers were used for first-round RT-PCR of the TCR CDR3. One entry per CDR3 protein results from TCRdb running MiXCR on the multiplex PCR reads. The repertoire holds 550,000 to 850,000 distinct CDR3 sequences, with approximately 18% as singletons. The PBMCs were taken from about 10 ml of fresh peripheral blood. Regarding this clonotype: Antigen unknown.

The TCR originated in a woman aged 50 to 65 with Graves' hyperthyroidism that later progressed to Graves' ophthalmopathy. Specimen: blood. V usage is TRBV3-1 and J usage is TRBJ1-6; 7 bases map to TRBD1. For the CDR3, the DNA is TGTGCCAGCACCTCAAGTCTACAGGGGCGGTCACCCCTCCACTTT. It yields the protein CASTSSLQGRSPLHF. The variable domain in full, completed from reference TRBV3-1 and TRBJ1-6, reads DTAVSQTPKYLVTQMGNDKSIKCEQNLGHDTMYWYKQDSKKFLKIMFSYNNKELIINETVPNRFSPKSPDKAHLNLHINSLELGDSAVYFCASTSSLQGRSPLHFGNGTRLTVT.